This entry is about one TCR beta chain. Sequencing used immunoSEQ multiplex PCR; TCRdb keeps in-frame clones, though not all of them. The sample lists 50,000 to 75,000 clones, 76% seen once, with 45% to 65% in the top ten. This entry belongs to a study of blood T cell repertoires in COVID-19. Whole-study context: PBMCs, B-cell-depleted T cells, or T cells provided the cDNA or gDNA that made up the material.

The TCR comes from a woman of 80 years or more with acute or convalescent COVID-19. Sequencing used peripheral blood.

The CDR3 DNA follows: TGTGCCAGCAGCCAAGAGTGGGTTAGCGGGAGCACAGATACGCAGTATTTT. It is translated as CASSQEWVSGSTDTQYF. The chain recombines TRBV3-1 (or the pseudogene TRBV3-2) with TRBJ2-3; 7 bases fit TRBD2. The length of the CDR3 is 17 residues. V lost 0 bases, J lost 0 bases, and 6 bases stayed unmatched. The germline gives CDR1 LGHDT, CDR2 YNNKEL (reference sequence).